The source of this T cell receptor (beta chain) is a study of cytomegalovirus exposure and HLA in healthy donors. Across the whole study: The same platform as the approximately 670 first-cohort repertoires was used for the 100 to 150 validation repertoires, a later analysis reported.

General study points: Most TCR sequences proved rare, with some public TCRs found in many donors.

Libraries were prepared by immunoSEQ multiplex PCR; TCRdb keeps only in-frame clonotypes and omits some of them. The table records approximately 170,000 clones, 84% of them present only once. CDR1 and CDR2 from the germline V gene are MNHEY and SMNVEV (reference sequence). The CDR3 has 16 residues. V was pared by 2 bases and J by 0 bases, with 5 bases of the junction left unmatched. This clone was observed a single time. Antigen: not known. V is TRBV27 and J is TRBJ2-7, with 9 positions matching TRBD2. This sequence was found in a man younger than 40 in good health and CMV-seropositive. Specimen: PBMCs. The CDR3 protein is CASSLSGGSFSYEQYF. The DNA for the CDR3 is TGTGCCAGCAGTTTAAGCGGGGGGTCCTTCTCCTACGAGCAGTACTTC.